This T cell receptor (beta chain) was sequenced during a study of T-cell reconstitution after alpha-beta-depleted transplantation in children. This clonotype came up a few times. V lost 0 bases and J 7 bases, leaving 9 bases between the germline ends. The CDR3 extends over 13 amino acids. Unique molecular identifiers were built into the TCRbeta library. TCRdb re-called the PCR reads through MiXCR, storing one row per CDR3 protein. The table has about 500,000 distinct CDR3 sequences, 30% to 35% seen once. The source is a human donor who donated a stem cell graft to a child with aplastic anemia. Here the sequenced sample was PBMCs from the stem cell graft donor, taken from the stem cell graft. This chain links TRBV12-3 or TRBV12-4 with TRBJ1-1; D gene uncertain. CDR3 loop: CASSLAYAYEAFF. CDR3 nucleotide sequence: TGTGCCAGCAGTTTAGCGTATGCGTATGAAGCTTTCTTT.